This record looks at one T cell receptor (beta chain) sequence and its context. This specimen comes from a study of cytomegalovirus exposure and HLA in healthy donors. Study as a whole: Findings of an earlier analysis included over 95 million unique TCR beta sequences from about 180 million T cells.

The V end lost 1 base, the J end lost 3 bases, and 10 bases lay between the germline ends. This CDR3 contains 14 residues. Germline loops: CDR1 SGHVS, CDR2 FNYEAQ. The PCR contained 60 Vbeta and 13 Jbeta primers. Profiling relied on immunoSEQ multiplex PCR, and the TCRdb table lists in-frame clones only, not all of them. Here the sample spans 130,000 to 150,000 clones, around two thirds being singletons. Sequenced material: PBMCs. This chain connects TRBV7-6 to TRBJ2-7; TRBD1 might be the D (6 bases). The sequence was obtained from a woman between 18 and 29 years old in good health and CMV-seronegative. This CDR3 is CASSLGPQGYEQYV. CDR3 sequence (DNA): TGTGCCAGCAGCTTAGGCCCACAGGGCTACGAGCAGTACGTC.